This is a list of T cell receptor beta chains from one sample in a study of low-dose radiotherapy and immunotherapy resistance in tumors. Each CDR3 protein gets one entry after TCRdb re-called the reads with MiXCR. The repertoire holds over 70,000 distinct CDR3 sequences, with roughly 30% as singletons. The material was PBMCs, obtained before treatment. The receptor source for this set is a female donor with ovarian cancer. The CDR3 runs from the conserved cysteine through the conserved F or W. Expanded clones get a size class; other rows say once, few or many, or leave the size out.

TRBJ1-1	TRBV6-2/TRBV6-3	many	CASSPTGRAEAFF
TRBJ2-1	TRBV4-2	many	CASSQGVGRGGLTSYNEQFF
TRBJ2-2	TRBV12-3/TRBV12-4	few	CASSFGDRGGNTGELFF
TRBJ1-1	TRBV7-9	many	CASGRDRGGEAFF
TRBJ2-3	TRBV6-6	many	CASRWATTDTQYF
TRBJ2-2	TRBV19	many	CASRRAGGPNTGELFF
TRBJ1-5	TRBV9	.	CASSWGGNQPQHF
TRBJ2-2	TRBV9	.	CASSPTGSGGAAGELFF
TRBJ2-1	TRBV7-8	many	CASSLRTGTSGGSRYNEQFF
TRBJ2-2	TRBV10-3	few	CAISGLAGDTGELFF
TRBJ1-5	TRBV20-1	many	CSAREGGYSNQPQHF
TRBJ1-1	TRBV19	many	CASSLGRTEAFF
TRBJ2-1	TRBV20-1	many	CSASGGLAGGFGGNEQFF
TRBJ2-7	TRBV7-2	.	CASSLAEVTAYEQYF
TRBJ2-1	TRBV6-1	.	CASSEAQGGPEQFF
TRBJ2-1	TRBV6-1	many	CASSEAPGQGIGEQFF
TRBJ2-5	TRBV3-1	many	CASSQGATARFQETQYF
TRBJ1-1	TRBV28	once	CASALGGNTEAFF
TRBJ1-2	TRBV5-1	.	CASSLARGLYDGYTF
TRBJ2-7	TRBV5-1	.	CASSIDPGAYEQYF
TRBJ2-1	TRBV9	few	CASSVGAGDYNEQFF
TRBJ2-2	TRBV6-2/TRBV6-3	many	CASSDPAGGDTGELFF